The rows below give T cell receptor beta chains drawn from one sample of a study of T cells in Graves' hyperthyroidism and ophthalmopathy. TCRdb fed the multiplex PCR reads into MiXCR, producing one record per CDR3 protein. Of 380,000 or so distinct CDR3 sequences listed, 15% to 20% are singletons. The sample was blood. The receptors derive from a woman between 18 and 30 years old with Graves' hyperthyroidism. Both conserved end residues are part of each CDR3. D genes are given only for firm matches. The size field is filled for only some rows; it gives once, few, many or a size class.

j_call v_call d_call clone_size cdr3_nt cdr3_aa
TRBJ2-5 TRBV7-2 . many TGTGCCAGCAGCTCTGGATGGGGAGAAGAGACCCAGTACTTC CASSSGWGEETQYF
TRBJ2-3 TRBV6-1 . . TGTGCCAGCAGTGTTACGGGGGGCCGAGATACGCAGTATTTT CASSVTGGRDTQYF
TRBJ2-5 TRBV29-1 TRBD1 many TGCAGCGTTAGCAGGGGGCCTGGGGAGACCCAGTACTTC CSVSRGPGETQYF
TRBJ2-5 TRBV27 . many TGTGCCAGCAGTTTATCGGGATTCTCCAGGGATGTGGAGACCCAGTACTTC CASSLSGFSRDVETQYF
TRBJ2-4 TRBV6-5 . . TGTGCCAGCAGGCGGGACTCTATAAACATTAAGTACTTC CASRRDSINIKYF
TRBJ2-5 TRBV10-3 TRBD2 few TGTGCCATCGGTGAGTCGGAGGTAGCGGGTTTCCAAGAGACCCAGTACTTC CAIGESEVAGFQETQYF
TRBJ2-7 TRBV7-8 . many TGTGCCAGCAGCTTAATGGGGCTAGCCGTATACGAGCAGTACTTC CASSLMGLAVYEQYF
TRBJ2-5 TRBV24-1 . . TGTGCCACCAGTGATTTGGAAAACTACGTGGAGACCCAGTACTTC CATSDLENYVETQYF
TRBJ1-1 TRBV10-3 . many TGTGCCATCAGTGTCCCAGGACTGAACACTGAAGCTTTCTTT CAISVPGLNTEAFF
TRBJ2-5 TRBV14 TRBD2 . TGTGCCAGCAGCCAACTAGCGGGAGGAAGTGAAACCCAGTACTTC CASSQLAGGSETQYF
TRBJ2-2 TRBV20-1 TRBD2 many TGCAGTGCTAGACCCGGGGGGTGGACCGGGGAGCTGTTTTTT CSARPGGWTGELFF
TRBJ1-5 TRBV20-1 . . TGCAGTGCTACGGACAACAATCAGCCCCAGCATTTT CSATDNNQPQHF
TRBJ2-5 TRBV27 TRBD2 many TGTGCCAGCAGTCCCGGACTAGCGACACAAGAGACCCAGTACTTC CASSPGLATQETQYF
TRBJ2-7 TRBV7-8 . many TGTGCCAGCAGCCCCCAGATTTTTTCGCTGTATGAGCAGTACTTC CASSPQIFSLYEQYF
TRBJ2-5 TRBV7-8 TRBD1 many TGTGCCAGCAGCTTAGTTCGAGGGACAGGTGAAGAGACCCAGTACTTC CASSLVRGTGEETQYF
TRBJ2-7 TRBV7-9 . few TGTGCCAGCAGCTTCCCCGCTCTCGAGGGACACGAGCAGTACTTC CASSFPALEGHEQYF
TRBJ1-3 TRBV20-1 . few TGCAGTGCTCCCCGAGGGGGGCCTGGAAACACCATATATTTT CSAPRGGPGNTIYF
TRBJ2-2 TRBV12-3/TRBV12-4 . many TGTGCCAGCAGTTTATTCAACGGATACACCGGGGAGCTGTTTTTT CASSLFNGYTGELFF
TRBJ2-7 TRBV12-3/TRBV12-4 . . TGTGCCACCTACTACGAGCAGTACTTC CATYYEQYF
TRBJ2-7 TRBV6-5 TRBD1 . TGTGCCAGCAGCTATACCTGGGACAGAAACTACGAGCAGTACTTC CASSYTWDRNYEQYF
TRBJ1-5 TRBV18 . . TGTGCCAGCTCACGTACAGAGAGCAATCAGCCCCAGCATTTT CASSRTESNQPQHF
TRBJ1-2 TRBV27 . many TGTGCCAGCAGTTTCTCCCCTAAGAGCTCGGGCTATGGCTACACCTTC CASSFSPKSSGYGYTF
TRBJ2-7 TRBV12-3/TRBV12-4 . . TGTGCCAGCAGTTTCACCGGGACAGCGGGGATACACGAGCAGTACTTC CASSFTGTAGIHEQYF
TRBJ1-2 TRBV28 . many TGTGCCAGCAGCCGAAGCAGGGGCAGGTATGGCTACACCTTC CASSRSRGRYGYTF
TRBJ1-1 TRBV6-5 . many TGTGCCAGCAGTCGATCACTGGGAACTGAAGCTTTCTTT CASSRSLGTEAFF
TRBJ1-5 TRBV10-2 . few TGCGCCAGCAGCCCCGAAAAGGTATCGCCCCAGCATTTT CASSPEKVSPQHF
TRBJ1-2 TRBV12-3/TRBV12-4 . many TGTGCCAGCAGCCCCTCGAGCTATGGCTACACCTTC CASSPSSYGYTF
TRBJ1-2 TRBV7-9 . many TGTGCCAGCAGCTTAGAAGCGGGATTGGGCTATGGCTACACCTTC CASSLEAGLGYGYTF
TRBJ1-1 TRBV30 . many TGTGCCTGGAGACCTACAAGAAGGACTGAAGCTTTCTTT CAWRPTRRTEAFF
TRBJ2-2 TRBV29-1 TRBD1 . TGCAGCACAGAAAGGAAGCAGGGGGCAGAAACCGGGGAGCTGTTTTTT CSTERKQGAETGELFF
TRBJ2-5 TRBV20-1 . few TGCAGTGCTAGCTTATCGACGGGGGCTGTCCAAGAGACCCAGTACTTC CSASLSTGAVQETQYF
TRBJ1-2 TRBV6-1 . . TGTGCCAGCAGTGATCCCGCCAGTTACCAAGGGTATGGCTACACCTTC CASSDPASYQGYGYTF
TRBJ2-5 TRBV12-3/TRBV12-4 TRBD2 few TGTGCCAGCAGCTCCCCCCTCCAAAGCGGGGGGTACCAAGAGACCCAGTACTTC CASSSPLQSGGYQETQYF
TRBJ1-2 TRBV15 . many TGTGCCACCAGCAGACCTCCCCACGGGACGGATTATGGCTACACCTTC CATSRPPHGTDYGYTF
TRBJ1-5 TRBV6-4 . . . CASSTSRQGARKLGNQPQHF
TRBJ2-7 TRBV6-5 TRBD2 . TGTGCCAGCAGTTACGCGGGGGAGCGGACCTACGAGCAGTACTTC CASSYAGERTYEQYF
TRBJ2-5 TRBV6-1 . many TGTGCCAGCACGGGGAAACAAGAGACCCAGTACTTC CASTGKQETQYF
TRBJ2-7 TRBV12-3/TRBV12-4 . . TGTGCCAGCAGTTTTCGGCGCGGGTACGAGCAGTACTTC CASSFRRGYEQYF
TRBJ1-3 TRBV18 . many TGTGCCAGCTCACCAAGGGGTCTACCTTCTGGAAACACCATATATTTT CASSPRGLPSGNTIYF
TRBJ1-6 TRBV2 . many TGTGCCAGCAGACACTGGGGCTATTCACCCCTCCACTTT CASRHWGYSPLHF
TRBJ2-7 TRBV27 TRBD2 many TGTGCCAGCAGCTTAGCCAGCGGGACTCGGGAGCAGTACTTC CASSLASGTREQYF
TRBJ1-1 TRBV12-3/TRBV12-4 . many TGTGCCAGCAGTTTAGCGCCACTGGGGGCGAGGACCCGGGACACTGAAGCTTTCTTT CASSLAPLGARTRDTEAFF
TRBJ2-7 TRBV6-2/TRBV6-3 TRBD1 many TGTGCCAGCAGCACGGTACAGGGGACCTACGAGCAGTACTTC CASSTVQGTYEQYF
TRBJ1-1 TRBV6-1 . many TGTGCCAGCAGAATCGACGCCCTGAACACTGAAGCTTTCTTT CASRIDALNTEAFF
TRBJ1-1 TRBV7-9 . many TGTGCCAGCAGCTTATCCGGGCCAAGTCAAGCTTTCTTT CASSLSGPSQAFF
TRBJ2-7 TRBV7-3 . many TGTGCCAGCAGCCTCTGGGGGAACTCCTACGAGCAGTACTTC CASSLWGNSYEQYF
TRBJ1-5 TRBV12-3/TRBV12-4 . many TGTGCCAGCAGTTTGCGTGGGGCCCAGCATTTT CASSLRGAQHF
TRBJ1-1 TRBV12-3/TRBV12-4 . many TGTGCCAGCAGCCGAAACAGATACACTGAAGCTTTCTTT CASSRNRYTEAFF
TRBJ2-5 TRBV28 . . TGTGCCAGCAGCCCTCTCGTGGAGACCCAGTACTTC CASSPLVETQYF
TRBJ1-2 TRBV6-1 TRBD1 many TGTGCCAGCAGTGGGGTTTTAAACAGGGGGAACTATGGCTACACCTTC CASSGVLNRGNYGYTF
TRBJ1-2 TRBV12-3/TRBV12-4 TRBD1 many TGTGCCAGCGGCCGGGACAGGGAATTTCGCACCTTC CASGRDREFRTF
TRBJ2-2 TRBV24-1 . many TGTGCCACCAGCGCGGACGGGAACACCGGGGAGCTGTTTTTT CATSADGNTGELFF
TRBJ2-3 TRBV12-3/TRBV12-4 . many TGTGCCACAGCTAAGGACCTCGCAGATACGCAGTATTTT CATAKDLADTQYF